The present entry profiles one T cell receptor (beta chain) with its context. This clone was counted a single time. No antigen is known for it. No clone much larger than this one lies a single base away; base qualities are absent. These data come from a study of cytomegalovirus exposure and HLA in healthy donors (dated by TCRdb to the late 2010s). Broadly, across the study: The 700 or so repertoires of the first cohort and the 95 to 150 validation repertoires were produced on the same platform, according to a later analysis. The study aimed to test whether signatures of past pathogen exposure could be identified by cataloging public T cell receptors. In addition to the first cohort of several hundred subjects, a separate validation cohort of 130 or so different subjects was used. To predict cytomegalovirus infection status, the study brought together high-throughput TCR immunosequencing, statistical association of individual TCRs with disease status, and machine learning.

The donors belonged to the validation cohort of roughly 120 subjects, which was separate from the roughly 700-subject first cohort. Library construction relied on the immunoSEQ multiplex PCR assay. The authors' analysis ran thus. To diagnose cytomegalovirus status from the catalog of TCR beta chain sequences, a statistical classification framework was built. Here the immuneACCESS table is served through TCRdb, limited to in-frame sequences with V and J called. Missing clones are a known gap in these copies; in checked studies unresolved V genes cover under half, and the rest lacks a known reason. V, J and clone size derive from that table, while D and trimming were established from the DNA sequence. The sample records 35,000 to 50,000 clones, 90% to 95% of which are singletons. Together, the top ten hold 2.1% of the sample. From the cysteine through the phenylalanine, the CDR3 covers 15 amino acids. Only the CDR3 DNA stays, 45 bases, in frame from base 1. The germline V gene (reference sequence) provides CDR1 LNHDA and CDR2 SQIVND. V gives up 7 bases and J gives up 7 bases, and the segment between their germline ends measures 21 bases.

What the research found in general, with its limitations: Across donors, most TCR sequences were observed very rarely, whereas some public TCRs were present in many individuals. A later analysis found that TCRs clustered in the first cohort also tended to co-occur in the roughly 110 validation repertoires, with approximately 94% of cluster scores above 0. The study gave a list of more than 150 TCR beta chains associated with cytomegalovirus. A few of the identified cytomegalovirus-associated TCR beta chains were confirmed in vitro to be specific for cytomegalovirus antigens. It was suggested by the authors that the approach could potentially be generalized to other disease states and immunological phenotypes. The classifier was reported to diagnose cytomegalovirus status with high specificity and sensitivity in both the original cohort and the validation cohort. All 120 or so repertoires were used to score co-occurrence in the validation cohort in a later analysis, because that analysis had no HLA typing for the cohort.

The receptor chain draws on TRBV19 and TRBJ2-3; the D region possibly corresponds to TRBD1 (5 bases align). The receptor was isolated from a woman aged 18 to 35 in good health and CMV-seronegative. Source material: PBMCs. The CDR3 protein sequence reads: CASKVGAGLTNTQYF. The nucleotide sequence is TGTGCCAGTAAAGTAGGCGCAGGGCTAACTAATACGCAGTATTTT.